A selection of T cell receptor beta chains follows, all from one sample in a study of cytomegalovirus exposure and HLA in healthy donors. Clones were read by immunoSEQ multiplex PCR, and TCRdb kept only the in-frame ones, dropping some. The data show 150,000 to 200,000 clones, about 13% seen once. Sequences were obtained from PBMCs. These receptors all stem from a man in his fifties in good health and CMV-seropositive. The CDR3 runs from the conserved cysteine through the conserved F or W. D genes are given only for firm matches. A row's size may be missing; if present it is once, few, many or a size class.

d_gene | abundance | j_gene | v_gene | CDR3nt | CDR3aa
. | . | TRBJ1-2 | TRBV7-9 | TGTGCCAGCAGCCTCCCAGGGAACTATGGCTACACCTTC | CASSLPGNYGYTF
TRBD1 | . | TRBJ1-6 | TRBV6-6 | TGTGCCAGCAGCCTAGGGACAGGGGGGAATTCACCCCTCCACTTT | CASSLGTGGNSPLHF
TRBD1 | . | TRBJ2-2 | TRBV11-3 | TGTGCCAGCAGTAATAACAGGGGATCCGGGGAGCTGTTTTTT | CASSNNRGSGELFF
. | . | TRBJ1-2 | TRBV19 | TGTGCCAGTAGTATCGGGGGGACTCCTAACTATGGCTACACCTTC | CASSIGGTPNYGYTF
. | few | TRBJ2-5 | TRBV9 | TGTGCCAGCAGCGCCCACAGGGCCGGCGGGGAGACCCAGTACTTC | CASSAHRAGGETQYF
. | . | TRBJ1-4 | TRBV7-2 | TGTGCCAGCAGTCTAGAGAGGGTCAATGAAAAACTGTTTTTT | CASSLERVNEKLFF
. | . | TRBJ2-7 | TRBV7-2 | TGTGCCAGCAGCTCGGACAGCCAGCGGGAGCAGTACTTC | CASSSDSQREQYF
. | few | TRBJ2-3 | TRBV9 | TGTGCCAGCAGCGTAGAAACAGGCACAGATACGCAGTATTTT | CASSVETGTDTQYF
. | few | TRBJ2-7 | TRBV7-8 | TGTGCCAGCAGCTTAGGCGAGGGCTACGAGCAGTACTTC | CASSLGEGYEQYF
. | few | TRBJ1-1 | TRBV7-8 | TGTGCCAGCAGCGGACACGGACAGCCGATGAACACTGAAGCTTTCTTT | CASSGHGQPMNTEAFF
TRBD1 | . | TRBJ1-6 | TRBV18 | TGTGCCAGCTCCTCAGGCCTAGGGGGCAACTCACCCCTCCACTTT | CASSSGLGGNSPLHF
. | . | TRBJ1-1 | TRBV5-1 | TGCGCCAGCAGCTGGGCAGGGGCTAACACTGAAGCTTTCTTT | CASSWAGANTEAFF
. | . | TRBJ1-1 | TRBV29-1 | TGCAGCGTTGAAGGGACTCTGAACACTGAAGCTTTCTTT | CSVEGTLNTEAFF
. | few | TRBJ2-6 | TRBV21-1 | TGTGCCAGCAGCACAGGGCAGCCCTCTGGGGCCAACGTCCTGACTTTC | CASSTGQPSGANVLTF
. | . | TRBJ2-2 | TRBV21-1 | TGTGCCAGCAGCAAAGCGACAGCCAGTCGGAGGGAGCTGTTTTTT | CASSKATASRRELFF
. | few | TRBJ1-3 | TRBV19 | TGTGCCAGTAGTATGACTTGGGAGGGCAGCTCTGGAAACACCATATATTTT | CASSMTWEGSSGNTIYF
. | . | TRBJ1-1 | TRBV5-1 | TGCGCCAGCAGCTTGGGCCCACAAGACACTGAAGCTTTCTTT | CASSLGPQDTEAFF
TRBD2 | . | TRBJ2-2 | TRBV11-2 | TGTGCCAGCAGACAAACGGGGGGGCTAAAGGAGCTGTTTTTT | CASRQTGGLKELFF
TRBD1 | few | TRBJ1-1 | TRBV19 | TGTGCCAGTAGTTCAACCGGACAGGGGGGAGCTTTCTTT | CASSSTGQGGAFF
TRBD1 | . | TRBJ1-5 | TRBV30 | TGTGCCTGGAGTCCTCTACAGGGGGAACAGCCCCAGCATTTT | CAWSPLQGEQPQHF
. | . | TRBJ2-5 | TRBV18 | TGTGCCAGCTCAGGGACAAAAGAGACCCAGTACTTC | CASSGTKETQYF
TRBD1 | few | TRBJ1-2 | TRBV6-5 | TGTGCCAGCAGTTACTCGGGACAGTCCGAAGGGTATGGCTACACCTTC | CASSYSGQSEGYGYTF
. | few | TRBJ1-1 | TRBV7-9 | TGTGCCAGCAGCTTAGCGGGCAGCAACACTGAAGCTTTCTTT | CASSLAGSNTEAFF
TRBD1 | . | TRBJ1-5 | TRBV5-1 | TGCGCCAGCAGCCCGGACAGGGTACAGCCCCAGCATTTT | CASSPDRVQPQHF
. | . | TRBJ1-4 | TRBV7-9 | TGTGCCAGCAGCTTAGCGGGGCGTCGGGGGTTCGGTGAAAAACTGTTTTTT | CASSLAGRRGFGEKLFF
. | . | TRBJ1-1 | TRBV9 | TGTGCCAGCAGCGTATACCACTTCAACACTGAAGCTTTCTTT | CASSVYHFNTEAFF
TRBD2 | few | TRBJ2-5 | TRBV5-1 | TGCGCCAGCAGCCCGGGACTAGCGGGGGTCGAAAAGACCCAGTACTTC | CASSPGLAGVEKTQYF
. | . | TRBJ1-2 | TRBV19 | TGTGCCAGTAGTATACGGGAATATGGCTACACCTTC | CASSIREYGYTF
. | . | TRBJ1-4 | TRBV7-3 | TGTGCCAGCAGCTTAACAGGAGGGGAGGAAAAACTGTTTTTT | CASSLTGGEEKLFF
. | . | TRBJ1-4 | TRBV28 | TGTGCCAGCACCCCCGGGGGGACCTCTATAGAAAAACTGTTTTTT | CASTPGGTSIEKLFF
. | . | TRBJ2-7 | TRBV11-1 | TGTGCCAGCAGCTTAGCCGACAGGCCCTACGAGCAGTACTTC | CASSLADRPYEQYF
. | few | TRBJ1-2 | TRBV7-9 | TGTGCCAGCAGCTTATCCCTCGCTGTGGCTTCTCCTAACTATGGCTACACCTTC | CASSLSLAVASPNYGYTF
. | . | TRBJ2-3 | TRBV5-1 | TGCGCCAGCAGTACAGGACCCAGTACGCAGTATTTT | CASSTGPSTQYF
TRBD1 | . | TRBJ2-2 | TRBV7-2 | TGTGCCAGCAGCTTAGTAAGGATCGGGACAGCCAACACCGGGGAGCTGTTTTTT | CASSLVRIGTANTGELFF
TRBD1 | few | TRBJ1-5 | TRBV4-2 | TGTGCCAGCAGCCAAGAAGGGGGCAGGGGCAATCAGCCCCAGCATTTT | CASSQEGGRGNQPQHF
. | . | TRBJ2-5 | TRBV6-5 | TGTGCCAGCAGCGACAGCCAAGAGACCCAGTACTTC | CASSDSQETQYF
. | . | TRBJ1-6 | TRBV11-3 | TGTGCCAGCAGCCTCTCTCTTAATTCACCCCTCCACTTT | CASSLSLNSPLHF
. | . | TRBJ2-1 | TRBV6-5 | TGTGCCAGCAGTTCCCAGGGGGGAAGAGGGGGTGAGCAGTTCTTC | CASSSQGGRGGEQFF
. | . | TRBJ1-5 | TRBV5-5 | TGTGCCAGCAGCCCAACAGGGCTGGTCAATCAGCCCCAGCATTTT | CASSPTGLVNQPQHF
. | . | TRBJ2-3 | TRBV9 | TGTGCCAGCAGCGTTACAGGGGATACGCAGTATTTT | CASSVTGDTQYF
TRBD1 | few | TRBJ2-3 | TRBV2 | TGTGCCAGCAGTGGTCACCGGGACAGGGTCCCAGATACGCAGTATTTT | CASSGHRDRVPDTQYF
TRBD1 | . | TRBJ1-1 | TRBV6-5 | TGTGCCAGCAGTCCCGGGACAGGGGGCACTGAAGCTTTCTTT | CASSPGTGGTEAFF
. | . | TRBJ1-2 | TRBV29-1 | TGCAGCGTTGGAGGGCAGAACTATGGCTACACCTTC | CSVGGQNYGYTF
. | . | TRBJ1-2 | TRBV6-1 | TGTGCCAGCAGTGAACAGGGTGACTATGGCTACACCTTC | CASSEQGDYGYTF
. | . | TRBJ1-2 | TRBV7-9 | TGTGCCAGCAGCCCCCTGGGGCTTGGCTACACCTTC | CASSPLGLGYTF
TRBD1 | few | TRBJ2-5 | TRBV5-4 | TGTGCCAGCAGCTTGGCCGGGACAGGGGAACGAGAGACCCAGTACTTC | CASSLAGTGERETQYF